These 9 T cell receptor beta chains were all obtained from the same sample, sequenced in a study of healthy donors' naive CD4 and CD8 T cells. Each TCR library used around 500 ng of total RNA and a linear amplification protocol. TCRdb re-derived calls from the reads in MiXCR, one entry per CDR3 protein. The profile shows 200,000 or so distinct CDR3 sequences, about four fifths of them singletons. The sample taken for sequencing was naive CD4+ and CD8+ T cells sorted from blood, pooled from several donors. The receptors here all came from a pool of human donors in good health; the sample pools cells from several healthy donors.

This clonotype has more than one count but fewer than ten. The gene calls are TRBV27 and TRBJ2-1, with D unresolved. The CDR3 has 16 residues. Trimming pared 0 bases from V and 5 bases from J, leaving 14 bases between. Germline CDR1 reads MNHEY; CDR2 reads SMNVEV (reference sequence). CDR3 loop: CASSLSGTRSHNEQFF. The CDR3 DNA reads TGTGCCAGCAGTTTATCGGGTACCAGGTCCCACAATGAGCAGTTCTTC.

The V and J genes are TRBV27 and TRBJ1-5; 8 bases fit TRBD1. Germline loops: CDR1 MNHEY, CDR2 SMNVEV (reference sequence). V lost 5 bases, J lost 5 bases, and 8 bases stayed unmatched. CDR3 length: 15 amino acids. The CDR3 DNA reads TGTGCCAGCAGTCCCCGGACAGGGTCTTATCAGCCCCAGCATTTT. Amino acids: CASSPRTGSYQPQHF.

The chain recombines TRBV19 with TRBJ1-1; 8 bases match TRBD1. In germline, CDR1 is LNHDA, CDR2 SQIVND (reference sequence). The CDR3 runs to 13 residues. Trimming removed 10 bases from V and 0 bases from J; junction bases left unmatched: 4. The CDR3 loop reads CATGGAVNTEAFF. The CDR3 nucleotides read TGTGCCACAGGGGGCGCGGTGAACACTGAAGCTTTCTTT.

This chain uses TRBV30 with TRBJ2-1, with TRBD2 matching over 10 bases. Germline CDR1 reads GTSNPN; CDR2 reads SVGIG (reference sequence). This CDR3 has 18 amino acids. V gave up 7 bases and J gave up 0 bases; unmatched junction bases: 15. CDR3 amino acids: CASRPGLAAPSSYNEQFF. CDR3 DNA: TGTGCCTCACGACCTGGACTAGCGGCTCCTAGCTCCTACAATGAGCAGTTCTTC.

This clonotype was picked up a small number of times. J is TRBJ2-5 and V is TRBV6-5, with 8 bases matching TRBD2. The germline V gene has CDR1 MNHEY and CDR2 SVGAGI. The ends lost 0 bases at V and 1 base at J; junction bases unmatched: 4. The CDR3 runs 16 residues. The CDR3 DNA follows: TGTGCCAGCAGTTACTCGCTAGCGGGCTTCCAAGAGACCCAGTACTTC. Amino acid sequence: CASSYSLAGFQETQYF.

The V call is TRBV6-5, the J call TRBJ2-2, with D possibly matching TRBD2 (5 bases). V was pared by 0 bases and J by 0 bases, with 17 bases between. The CDR3 spans 19 residues. Per germline, CDR1 MNHEY and CDR2 SVGAGI. CDR3 sequence: CASSYSTRVGRPNTGELFF. DNA for the CDR3: TGTGCCAGCAGTTACTCTACTAGGGTAGGCAGGCCGAACACCGGGGAGCTGTTTTTT.

The chain is built from TRBV5-1 and TRBJ2-7, with 9 bases matching TRBD2. This CDR3 comprises 18 residues. Germline-derived CDR1 and CDR2 are SGHRS and YFSETQ. The V gene end was trimmed by 0 bases and the J gene end by 3 bases; junction bases not matched to a gene: 13. The CDR3 DNA is TGCGCCAGCAGCTTGGTGGCACCGGGACTAGCCCCCCTCTACGAGCAGTACTTC. It is translated as CASSLVAPGLAPLYEQYF.

The V and J genes are TRBV5-5 and TRBJ2-7, with D maybe TRBD2 (5 bases). The CDR3 has 12 residues. CDR1 and CDR2 from the germline V gene are SGHKS and YYEKEE (reference sequence). V dropped 7 bases and J dropped 10 bases, with 18 bases sitting between them. Here the CDR3 reads CASGPGLMEQYF. Here the CDR3 DNA reads TGTGCCAGCGGACCAGGACTTATGGAACAGTACTTC.

The count of this clonotype is one. J is TRBJ1-2 and V is TRBV29-1; maybe TRBD1 (6 bases). Trimming removed 3 bases at V and 8 bases at J, with 13 bases between. The CDR3 loop spans 12 amino acids. The germline V gene has CDR1 SQVTM and CDR2 ANQGSEA. The CDR3 spells CSVDGQPVGYTF. The CDR3 DNA reads as TGCAGCGTTGATGGACAGCCGGTCGGCTACACCTTC.